This entry features one T cell receptor (beta chain) sequence. The data were taken from a study of control samples from healthy donors and cancer patients. The CDR3 runs to 11 residues. Germline values: CDR1 DFQATT, CDR2 SNEGSKA (reference sequence). V lost 0 bases and J lost 10, with 9 bases in between. TCRdb's copy holds only in-frame clones and misses some; the assay was immunoSEQ multiplex PCR. The table lists 170,000 or so clones, 90% to 95% of them singletons. The clonotype was recovered from a woman between 18 and 29 years old in good health. The sample taken for sequencing was blood. The chain joins TRBV20-1 to TRBJ1-1; D gene ambiguous. CDR3 region: CSAREIMGAFF. CDR3 DNA sequence: TGCAGTGCTAGAGAAATAATGGGAGCTTTCTTT.